This T cell receptor beta chain was captured by sequencing in a study of blood T cell repertoires in COVID-19. About the study: Material from acute and convalescent COVID-19 was sourced from the United States, Italy and Spain.

Germline V CDR1 and CDR2: LGHDT, YNNKEL (reference sequence). V lost 0 bases and J 4 bases, leaving 15 bases between the germline ends. The CDR3 contains 16 residues. Sequencing was performed with immunoSEQ multiplex PCR; in TCRdb, only in-frame clones are kept and a portion is missing. The sample consists of 200,000 to 250,000 clones, approximately 80% of them appearing once. The origin of this receptor is a man aged 50 to 60 with active or convalescent COVID-19. J is TRBJ2-5 and V is TRBV3-1 (or the pseudogene TRBV3-2), with a weak D call TRBD2 (6 bases). The sequenced sample was peripheral blood. CDR3 sequence reads: CASSQDWSSAGETQYF. The CDR3 DNA reads TGTGCCAGCAGCCAAGATTGGTCTAGCGCTGGAGAGACCCAGTACTTC.